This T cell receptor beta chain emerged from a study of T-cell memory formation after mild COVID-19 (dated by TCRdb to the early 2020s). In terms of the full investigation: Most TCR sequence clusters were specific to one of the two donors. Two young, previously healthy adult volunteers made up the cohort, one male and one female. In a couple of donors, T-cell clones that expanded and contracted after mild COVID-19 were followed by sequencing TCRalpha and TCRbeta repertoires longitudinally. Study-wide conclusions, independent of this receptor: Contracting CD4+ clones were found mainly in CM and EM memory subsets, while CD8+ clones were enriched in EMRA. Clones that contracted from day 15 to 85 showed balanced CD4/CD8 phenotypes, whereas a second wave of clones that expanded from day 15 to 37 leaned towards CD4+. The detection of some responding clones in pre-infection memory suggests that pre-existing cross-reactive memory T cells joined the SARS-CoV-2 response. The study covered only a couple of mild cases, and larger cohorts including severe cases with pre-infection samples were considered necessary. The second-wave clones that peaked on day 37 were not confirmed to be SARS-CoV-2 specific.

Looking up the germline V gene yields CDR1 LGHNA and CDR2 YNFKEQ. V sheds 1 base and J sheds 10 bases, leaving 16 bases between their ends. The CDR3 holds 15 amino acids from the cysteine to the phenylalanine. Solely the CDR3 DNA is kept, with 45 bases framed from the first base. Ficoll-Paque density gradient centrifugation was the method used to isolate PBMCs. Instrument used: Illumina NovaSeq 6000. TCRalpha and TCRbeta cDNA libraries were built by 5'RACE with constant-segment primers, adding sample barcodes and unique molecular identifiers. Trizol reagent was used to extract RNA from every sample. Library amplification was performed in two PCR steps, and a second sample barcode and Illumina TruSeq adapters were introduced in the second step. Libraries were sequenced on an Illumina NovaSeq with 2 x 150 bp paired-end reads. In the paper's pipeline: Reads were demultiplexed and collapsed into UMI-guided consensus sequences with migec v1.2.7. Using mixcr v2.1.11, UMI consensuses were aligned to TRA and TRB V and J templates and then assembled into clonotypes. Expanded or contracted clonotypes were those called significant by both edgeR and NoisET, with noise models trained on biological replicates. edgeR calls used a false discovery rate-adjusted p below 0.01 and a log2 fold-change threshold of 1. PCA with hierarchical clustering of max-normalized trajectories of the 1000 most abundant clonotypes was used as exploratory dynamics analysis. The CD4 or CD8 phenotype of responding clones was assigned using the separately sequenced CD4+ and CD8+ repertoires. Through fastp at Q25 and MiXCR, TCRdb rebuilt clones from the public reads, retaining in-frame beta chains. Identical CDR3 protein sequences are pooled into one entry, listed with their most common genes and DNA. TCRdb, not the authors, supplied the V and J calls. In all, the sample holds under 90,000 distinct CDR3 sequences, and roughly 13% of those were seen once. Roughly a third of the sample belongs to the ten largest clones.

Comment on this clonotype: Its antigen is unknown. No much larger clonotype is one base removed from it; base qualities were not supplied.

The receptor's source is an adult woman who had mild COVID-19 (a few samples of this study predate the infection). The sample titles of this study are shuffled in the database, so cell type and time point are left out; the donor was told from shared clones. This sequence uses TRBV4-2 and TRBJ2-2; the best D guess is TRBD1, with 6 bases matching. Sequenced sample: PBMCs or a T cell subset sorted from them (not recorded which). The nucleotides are TGTGCCAGCAGCCAAGCAGTGGGACACCCTTCGGAGCTGTTTTTT. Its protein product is CASSQAVGHPSELFF.